This entry lists 17 T cell receptor beta chains sequenced from one sample in a study of cytomegalovirus exposure and HLA in healthy donors. The method was immunoSEQ multiplex PCR; TCRdb's version includes in-frame clones alone and lacks a portion of them. The table includes about 130,000 clones, roughly 90% detected once. Sequencing input: PBMCs. Source of these receptors: a man aged 25 to 40 in good health and CMV-seronegative.

This chain links TRBV6-1 with TRBJ2-7; D gene unclear. V lost 4 bases and J 3 bases, leaving 10 bases between the germline ends. The CDR3 length is 13 residues. Germline values: CDR1 MNHNS, CDR2 SASEGT. DNA for the CDR3: TGTGCCAGCAGTGTTTTTACCGGCTACGAGCAGTACTTC. This sequence encodes CASSVFTGYEQYF.

This chain links TRBV4-3 with TRBJ2-1, with 9 bases lining up with TRBD2. The CDR3 is 18 amino acids. In germline, CDR1 is LGHNA, CDR2 YSLEER. Trimming took 4 bases from V and 4 from J; bases not matched to a gene: 14. The CDR3 nucleotides read TGCGCCAGCAGCCTCCGTACTCCGGCTAGCGGGACTTACAATGAGCAGTTCTTC. Encoded protein: CASSLRTPASGTYNEQFF.

This chain joins TRBV7-2 and TRBJ1-5, with D possibly TRBD1 on 5 matching bases. Germline V CDR1 and CDR2: SGHTA, FQGNSA. The CDR3 contains 13 residues. V lost 4 bases and J 9 bases, leaving 13 bases between the germline ends. The CDR3 reads CASSSTVDRPQHF. CDR3 nucleotide sequence: TGTGCCAGCAGCTCGACCGTAGACAGGCCCCAGCATTTT.

The chain couples TRBV2 to TRBJ1-6, with 9 bases matching TRBD1. The germline gives CDR1 SNHLY, CDR2 FYNNEI. The CDR3 extends over 15 amino acids. The J segment lost 10 bases and the V segment lost 7 bases, leaving 11 bases of the junction unmatched. The CDR3 region has the DNA TGTGCCAGCAAGATTAGACAGGGGGAAGAGTCACCCCTCCACTTT. Its protein is CASKIRQGEESPLHF. The complete variable domain, with remaining parts taken from reference TRBV2 and TRBJ1-6, reads EPEVTQTPSHQVTQMGQEVILRCVPISNHLYFYWYRQILGQKVEFLVSFYNNEISEKSEIFDDQFSVERPDGSNFTLKIRSTKLEDSAMYFCASKIRQGEESPLHFGNGTRLTVT.

This sequence joins TRBV4-1 and TRBJ2-3; the match to TRBD2 covers 7 bases. Per germline, CDR1 MGHRA and CDR2 YSYEKL. The CDR3 totals 17 residues. Trimming at V came to 4 bases and at J to 2 bases, leaving 12 bases not matched to a gene. In DNA, the CDR3 is TGCGCCAGCAGCCTTGACCCCCTAGCGGCCAACACAGATACGCAGTATTTT. It is translated as CASSLDPLAANTDTQYF.

The rearrangement uses TRBV9 and TRBJ2-3, with D unresolved. Germline V CDR1 and CDR2: SGDLS, YYNGEE. The CDR3 spans 16 residues. Trimming removed 1 base from V and 0 bases from J, with 12 bases in between. The CDR3 coding sequence is TGTGCCAGCAGCGTAATAGGCGGATCTAGCACAGATACGCAGTATTTT. This sequence encodes CASSVIGGSSTDTQYF.

This clone has more than one count but fewer than ten. This chain links TRBV6-5 with TRBJ2-7; a possible D gene is TRBD2 (5 bases). The V end lost 0 bases, the J end lost 7 bases, and 10 bases lay between the germline ends. The CDR3 length is 13 residues. Germline V gene data show CDR1 as MNHEY and CDR2 as SVGAGI. CDR3 in amino acids: CASSYSKGVEQYF. CDR3 in DNA: TGTGCCAGCAGTTACTCCAAGGGAGTTGAGCAGTACTTC.

The chain carries TRBV15 and TRBJ2-7; TRBD2 matches 10 bases. From germline, CDR1 is LNHNV and CDR2 YYDKDF (reference sequence). This CDR3 is built from 15 residues. The junction had 3 bases not matched to a gene; V was cut back by 3 bases and J by 1 base. In nucleotides, the CDR3 is TGTGCCACCAGCAGCCAAGCGGGAGGGTCCTACGAGCAGTACTTC. Protein sequence: CATSSQAGGSYEQYF.

This clone was seen once. V usage is TRBV6-5 and J usage is TRBJ1-6, with TRBD1 matching over 9 bases. CDR3 size: 14 residues. The trim removed 5 bases at V and 7 bases at J, leaving 3 bases unmatched. The germline V gene has CDR1 MNHEY and CDR2 SVGAGI. The CDR3 protein is CASSRQGVNSPLHF. CDR3 sequence (DNA): TGTGCCAGCAGTCGACAGGGGGTAAATTCACCCCTCCACTTT.

This chain links TRBV30 with TRBJ1-2, with 8 bases fitting TRBD1. Germline trimming cut 6 bases from V and 4 bases from J; bases unmatched to any gene: 7. Germline V CDR1 and CDR2: GTSNPN, SVGIG (reference sequence). This CDR3 is built from 13 residues. In nucleotides, the CDR3 is TGTGCCTGTGTGGACAGGGCGGTCTATGGCTACACCTTC. Protein product: CACVDRAVYGYTF.

This chain connects TRBV5-6 to TRBJ1-5; weak D call: TRBD1 (5 bases). The germline gives CDR1 SGHDT, CDR2 YYEEEE. CDR3 length equals 18 residues. V lost 4 bases to trimming and J lost 3 bases, with 23 bases between them. The CDR3 DNA follows: TGTGCCAGCAGCCAACTGAGACAGAGCCTATTCAACAATCAGCCCCAGCATTTT. Translation gives CASSQLRQSLFNNQPQHF.

V is TRBV5-4 and J is TRBJ1-5, with D unresolved. Germline V lookup: CDR1 SGHNT, CDR2 YYREEE (reference sequence). The CDR3 is 14 residues long. The germline V and J ends were trimmed by 0 bases and 5 bases, with 9 bases remaining between them. The CDR3 nucleotides are TGTGCCAGCAGCTTGGGTGGGGAGTATCAGCCCCAGCATTTT. It yields the protein CASSLGGEYQPQHF.

J is TRBJ1-1 and V is TRBV27, with D possibly matching TRBD1 (6 bases). Trimming cost V 4 bases and J 10 bases, with 25 bases left between them. CDR1 is MNHEY and CDR2 is SMNVEV in the germline V gene (reference sequence). CDR3 length equals 16 residues. This chain's CDR3 is CASSSITRTGSLGAFF. In nucleotides, the CDR3 is TGTGCCAGCAGTTCCATAACCCGAACAGGGTCCTTGGGAGCTTTCTTT.

The CDR3 region has the DNA TGCGCCAGCAGCGACACTACCGGGACTAGCGGGAGTAATGAGCAGTTCTTC. This encodes CASSDTTGTSGSNEQFF. The chain is built from TRBV5-1 and TRBJ2-1; TRBD2 agrees at 14 bases. The CDR3 has 17 residues. CDR1 and CDR2 from the germline V gene are SGHRS and YFSETQ. After removal of 4 bases from V and 7 bases from J, the junction contained 10 bases not matched to a gene. The whole variable domain, remainder taken from reference TRBV5-1 and TRBJ2-1, is KAGVTQTPRYLIKTRGQQVTLSCSPISGHRSVSWYQQTPGQGLQFLFEYFSETQRNKGNFPGRFSGRQFSNSRSEMNVSTLELGDSALYLCASSDTTGTSGSNEQFFGPGTRLTVL.

The rearrangement links TRBV4-3 to TRBJ2-5, with 13 bases identical to TRBD2. Germline V lookup: CDR1 LGHNA, CDR2 YSLEER. J lost 0 bases, V lost 1 base, and 2 bases had no gene match. The CDR3 has 17 residues. The CDR3, as DNA: TGCGCCAGCAGCCAAGGGGGGACTAGCGGGAACCAAGAGACCCAGTACTTC. It yields the protein CASSQGGTSGNQETQYF.

The rearrangement uses TRBV11-2 and TRBJ2-1; TRBD2 might be the D (6 bases). V gave up 1 base and J gave up 6 bases, with 13 bases separating them. Germline values: CDR1 SGHAT, CDR2 FQNNGV. This CDR3 has 15 residues. CDR3 bases: TGTGCCAGCAGCTTAGCGGGAGTGACACGCAATGAGCAGTTCTTC. Protein product: CASSLAGVTRNEQFF.

V gene TRBV6-5 combines with J gene TRBJ2-2, with no clear D. The CDR3 covers 14 residues. Between the trimmed V and J ends, which lost 0 bases and 8 bases, there was a span of 10 bases. Germline loops: CDR1 MNHEY, CDR2 SVGAGI. CDR3 nucleotides: TGTGCCAGCAGTTACTCACGGTCCCCAGGGGAGCTGTTTTTT. As protein: CASSYSRSPGELFF.